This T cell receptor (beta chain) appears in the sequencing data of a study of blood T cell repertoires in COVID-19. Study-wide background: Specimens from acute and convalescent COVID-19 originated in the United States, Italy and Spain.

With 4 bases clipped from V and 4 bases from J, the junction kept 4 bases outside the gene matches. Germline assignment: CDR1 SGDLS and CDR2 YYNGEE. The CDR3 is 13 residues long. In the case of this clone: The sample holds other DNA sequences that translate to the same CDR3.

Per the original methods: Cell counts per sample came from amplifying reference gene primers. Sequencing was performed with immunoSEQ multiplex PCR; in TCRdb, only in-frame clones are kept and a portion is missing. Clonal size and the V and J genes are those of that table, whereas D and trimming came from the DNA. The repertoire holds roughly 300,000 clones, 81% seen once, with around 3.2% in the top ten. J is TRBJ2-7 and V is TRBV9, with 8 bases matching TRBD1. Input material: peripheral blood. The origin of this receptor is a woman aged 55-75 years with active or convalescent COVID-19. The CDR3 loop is CASSLTGGYEQYF. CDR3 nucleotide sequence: TGTGCCAGCAGCCTAACAGGGGGATACGAGCAGTACTTC.